This T cell receptor beta chain was obtained from a study of blood T cell repertoires in COVID-19. At the level of the study: The origin of the acute and convalescent COVID-19 samples was the United States, Italy and Spain. Nucleic acid was either cDNA or gDNA, and it came from T cells, B-cell-depleted T cells, or PBMCs.

This clone was recorded a few times. CDR1 is LGHNA, CDR2 YSLEER, per germline. The CDR3 runs to 15 residues. V lost 4 bases and J lost 2, with 14 bases in between. Original processing methods: Scientists estimated how many nucleated cells there were by amplifying reference gene primers. TCRdb keeps only in-frame clones here, not all; method: immunoSEQ multiplex PCR. From that table come the V and J calls and clone size; the DNA was used to work out D and trimming. Of around 250,000 clones in the sample, roughly 85% were seen once. The chain carries TRBV4-3 and TRBJ2-5, with TRBD1 as a possible D gene (5 bases). The TCR comes from a woman younger than 35 with acute or convalescent COVID-19. The source material was peripheral blood. CDR3 sequence reads: CASSRTQGRQETQYF. As DNA, the CDR3 is TGCGCCAGCAGCCGCACCCAGGGCCGTCAAGAGACCCAGTACTTC.